This is a list of T cell receptor beta chains from one sample in a study of memory CD4+ T cells and cytomegalovirus serostatus. Sequenced by immunoSEQ multiplex PCR; TCRdb stores in-frame clones only, minus some. Of 60,000 to 70,000 clones in the sample, 80% are singletons; the top ten hold approximately 0.54%. The sequenced material came from memory CD4+ T cells from blood. These TCRs come from an adult in good health and CMV-seronegative. Some clones in this sample may be carry-over from other donors' samples. CDR3s include the opening cysteine and the closing phenylalanine or tryptophan. A D gene is named only where the DNA matches it firmly. Not every row has a clone size; where given, it reads once, few, many or a size class.

cdr3_nt: TGTGCCAGCAATGGACAGGGGAGCAATGAGCAGTTCTTC
cdr3_aa: CASNGQGSNEQFF
d_call: TRBD1
j_call: TRBJ2-1
v_call: TRBV2
clone_size: .

cdr3_nt: TGTGCCAGCACTTCGATCAGGGGGCTTCATCAGCCCCAGCATTTT
cdr3_aa: CASTSIRGLHQPQHF
d_call: TRBD1
j_call: TRBJ1-5
v_call: TRBV6-5
clone_size: .

cdr3_nt: TGCGCCAGCAGTCAACCGCCCCAAAGGGCCCGAGGTAGCAATCAGCCCCAGCATTTT
cdr3_aa: CASSQPPQRARGSNQPQHF
d_call: .
j_call: TRBJ1-5
v_call: TRBV23-1
clone_size: .

cdr3_nt: TGCAGCGTCTCGGACCCTGGGGAAGCTTTCTTT
cdr3_aa: CSVSDPGEAFF
d_call: .
j_call: TRBJ1-1
v_call: TRBV29-1
clone_size: .

cdr3_nt: TGTGCCAGCAGCTCGGTACTGACAGGGTATGGCTACACCTTC
cdr3_aa: CASSSVLTGYGYTF
d_call: TRBD1
j_call: TRBJ1-2
v_call: TRBV7-9
clone_size: .

cdr3_nt: TGTGCCAGCTCACTCGTTTACAGGGACTCCTACGAGCAGTACTTC
cdr3_aa: CASSLVYRDSYEQYF
d_call: .
j_call: TRBJ2-7
v_call: TRBV18
clone_size: once

cdr3_nt: TGTGCCAGCAACCCCGGTGGGGTAAGCTACGAGCAGTACTTC
cdr3_aa: CASNPGGVSYEQYF
d_call: .
j_call: TRBJ2-7
v_call: TRBV7-9
clone_size: .

cdr3_nt: TGTGCCAGCACAGGGGGCCTAGGAGGTACTGGCTACACCTTC
cdr3_aa: CASTGGLGGTGYTF
d_call: TRBD1
j_call: TRBJ1-2
v_call: TRBV11-2
clone_size: .

cdr3_nt: TGTGCCAGCAGTGAAGGTGGGGCCGGGGAGCTGTTTTTT
cdr3_aa: CASSEGGAGELFF
d_call: .
j_call: TRBJ2-2
v_call: TRBV2
clone_size: .

cdr3_nt: TGTGCCAGCAGCCAGGGATCGGGTTATCAGCCCCAGCATTTT
cdr3_aa: CASSQGSGYQPQHF
d_call: .
j_call: TRBJ1-5
v_call: TRBV6-6
clone_size: few

cdr3_nt: TGTGCCAGCAGCTCCCCCCCCAACACTGAAGCTTTCTTT
cdr3_aa: CASSSPPNTEAFF
d_call: .
j_call: TRBJ1-1
v_call: TRBV7-9
clone_size: .

cdr3_nt: TGCAGTGCTAGGGACACAGATACGCAGTATTTT
cdr3_aa: CSARDTDTQYF
d_call: .
j_call: TRBJ2-3
v_call: TRBV20-1
clone_size: .

cdr3_nt: TGCGCCAGCAGCCCAGGGGGGGGGTTGAGCACTGAAGCTTTCTTT
cdr3_aa: CASSPGGGLSTEAFF
d_call: TRBD1
j_call: TRBJ1-1
v_call: TRBV4-1
clone_size: .

cdr3_nt: TGTGCCAGCAGCTTAAGGGTTGCAGATACGCAGTATTTT
cdr3_aa: CASSLRVADTQYF
d_call: .
j_call: TRBJ2-3
v_call: TRBV7-2
clone_size: .

cdr3_nt: TGTGCCAGCAGCACCCTAGCGGGAGCCGATACGCAGTATTTT
cdr3_aa: CASSTLAGADTQYF
d_call: TRBD2
j_call: TRBJ2-3
v_call: TRBV7-2
clone_size: .

cdr3_nt: TGTGCCAGCAGCTTAATTCGTGGCAAAAACATTCAGTACTTC
cdr3_aa: CASSLIRGKNIQYF
d_call: .
j_call: TRBJ2-4
v_call: TRBV11-2
clone_size: .

cdr3_nt: TGCGCCAGCAGCTGGGGGGACAGGGGGCGCGGTGAGACCCAGTACTTC
cdr3_aa: CASSWGDRGRGETQYF
d_call: TRBD1
j_call: TRBJ2-5
v_call: TRBV5-1
clone_size: .

cdr3_nt: TGTGCCAGCAGTTACGATCGGCGGGAGTTCGGCTACGAGCAGTACTTC
cdr3_aa: CASSYDRREFGYEQYF
d_call: TRBD2
j_call: TRBJ2-7
v_call: TRBV6-5
clone_size: .

cdr3_nt: TGCGCCAGCAGCTCCGTGACAGGGACAGATACGCAGTATTTT
cdr3_aa: CASSSVTGTDTQYF
d_call: TRBD1
j_call: TRBJ2-3
v_call: TRBV5-1
clone_size: .

cdr3_nt: TGTGCCAGCAGCCAATCCTCAACAGGGTACACCGGGGAGCTGTTTTTT
cdr3_aa: CASSQSSTGYTGELFF
d_call: .
j_call: TRBJ2-2
v_call: TRBV7-2
clone_size: .

cdr3_nt: TGTGCCAGCAGCTTGGAGCGGACCTACGAGCAGTACTTC
cdr3_aa: CASSLERTYEQYF
d_call: .
j_call: TRBJ2-7
v_call: TRBV7-9
clone_size: .

cdr3_nt: TGTGCCAGCAGCTCTCCTGTGACTGAAGCTTTCTTT
cdr3_aa: CASSSPVTEAFF
d_call: .
j_call: TRBJ1-1
v_call: TRBV7-2
clone_size: .

cdr3_nt: TGTGCCAGCGGGCCGTTAGGCATGAACACTGAAGCTTTCTTT
cdr3_aa: CASGPLGMNTEAFF
d_call: .
j_call: TRBJ1-1
v_call: TRBV6-5
clone_size: .

cdr3_nt: TGTGCCAGCAGTGTCCAGGGCTTGGGTCAGCCCCAGCATTTT
cdr3_aa: CASSVQGLGQPQHF
d_call: .
j_call: TRBJ1-5
v_call: TRBV2
clone_size: .

cdr3_nt: TGTGCCAGCTCACCTTTCGACGGGTTCTCTGGAAACACCATATATTTT
cdr3_aa: CASSPFDGFSGNTIYF
d_call: .
j_call: TRBJ1-3
v_call: TRBV18
clone_size: .

cdr3_nt: TGCGCCAGCAGTCGGGACTTCCTCTACGAGCAGTACTTC
cdr3_aa: CASSRDFLYEQYF
d_call: .
j_call: TRBJ2-7
v_call: TRBV23-1
clone_size: .

cdr3_nt: TGTGCCAGCAGCCGGGACAGGGGGCAGCCCCAGCATTTT
cdr3_aa: CASSRDRGQPQHF
d_call: TRBD1
j_call: TRBJ1-5
v_call: TRBV7-8
clone_size: .

cdr3_nt: TGTGCCAGCAGCCAACTAACCGGGTTCGGACCTTACGAGCAGTACTTC
cdr3_aa: CASSQLTGFGPYEQYF
d_call: .
j_call: TRBJ2-7
v_call: TRBV11-2
clone_size: .

cdr3_nt: TGTGCCAGCAGCTTAAGGGCAGATACGCAGTATTTT
cdr3_aa: CASSLRADTQYF
d_call: .
j_call: TRBJ2-3
v_call: TRBV7-3
clone_size: .

cdr3_nt: TGTGCCAGTAGTGTGCCGATTAATCAGCCCCAGCATTTT
cdr3_aa: CASSVPINQPQHF
d_call: .
j_call: TRBJ1-5
v_call: TRBV19
clone_size: .

cdr3_nt: TGTGCCTGGAGCGCCCAGGGGTGGGAGGGGGTTGGGACTGAAGCTTTCTTT
cdr3_aa: CAWSAQGWEGVGTEAFF
d_call: .
j_call: TRBJ1-1
v_call: TRBV30
clone_size: .

cdr3_nt: TGTGCCAGCAGCTTATCATCAGACAATGAGCAGTTCTTC
cdr3_aa: CASSLSSDNEQFF
d_call: .
j_call: TRBJ2-1
v_call: TRBV11-2
clone_size: .

cdr3_nt: TGCGCCAGCAGCTGGACTAGCCTAAGGAGCGGGGGGGCAGATACGCAGTATTTT
cdr3_aa: CASSWTSLRSGGADTQYF
d_call: TRBD2
j_call: TRBJ2-3
v_call: TRBV5-1
clone_size: .

cdr3_nt: TGTGCCAGCAGTTTCGACAGGTCGTCACCCCTCCACTTT
cdr3_aa: CASSFDRSSPLHF
d_call: .
j_call: TRBJ1-6
v_call: TRBV27
clone_size: .

cdr3_nt: TGCGCCAGCAGCCAAGCGGGAGGGGTAGAGACCCAGTACTTC
cdr3_aa: CASSQAGGVETQYF
d_call: TRBD2
j_call: TRBJ2-5
v_call: TRBV4-1
clone_size: .

cdr3_nt: TGCGCCAGCACCTTAAAGGGGCAGGGTAATTCACCCCTCCACTTT
cdr3_aa: CASTLKGQGNSPLHF
d_call: .
j_call: TRBJ1-6
v_call: TRBV4-1
clone_size: .

cdr3_nt: TGTGCCAGCAGTGATTGGGCGGGAGGCAATGAGCAGTTCTTC
cdr3_aa: CASSDWAGGNEQFF
d_call: TRBD2
j_call: TRBJ2-1
v_call: TRBV6-1
clone_size: .

cdr3_nt: TGCGCCAGCAGATCCAGGGGGCAAGGTGAAAAACTGTTTTTT
cdr3_aa: CASRSRGQGEKLFF
d_call: TRBD1
j_call: TRBJ1-4
v_call: TRBV5-1
clone_size: .

cdr3_nt: TGTGCCACCAGCAGAGAAGGGGGTCAGCCCCAGCATTTT
cdr3_aa: CATSREGGQPQHF
d_call: .
j_call: TRBJ1-5
v_call: TRBV15
clone_size: .

cdr3_nt: TGTGCCAGCAGCCACAGCGCGAACACCGGGGAGCTGTTTTTT
cdr3_aa: CASSHSANTGELFF
d_call: .
j_call: TRBJ2-2
v_call: TRBV7-2
clone_size: .

cdr3_nt: TGTGCCAGCAGCGTTATCACTGAAGCTTTCTTT
cdr3_aa: CASSVITEAFF
d_call: .
j_call: TRBJ1-1
v_call: TRBV5-8
clone_size: .

cdr3_nt: TGTGCCACCAGCAGAGATCAAACTACCGACAGCAAGAATCAGCCCCAGCATTTT
cdr3_aa: CATSRDQTTDSKNQPQHF
d_call: .
j_call: TRBJ1-5
v_call: TRBV15
clone_size: .

cdr3_nt: TGCGCCAGCAGCTTGGGTAATAGCGGGAGCCCCGGGGAGCTGTTTTTT
cdr3_aa: CASSLGNSGSPGELFF
d_call: TRBD2
j_call: TRBJ2-2
v_call: TRBV5-1
clone_size: .

cdr3_nt: TGTGCCAGTAGTATTTCTAGCGGGGCTTCCTACGAGCAGTACTTC
cdr3_aa: CASSISSGASYEQYF
d_call: TRBD2
j_call: TRBJ2-7
v_call: TRBV19
clone_size: .

cdr3_nt: TGTGCCAGCAGTGACATGCGGGGCAATGAGCAGTTCTTC
cdr3_aa: CASSDMRGNEQFF
d_call: .
j_call: TRBJ2-1
v_call: TRBV6-4
clone_size: .

cdr3_nt: TGTGCCAGCAGTTTAGGGTTCGAGGGCTATGGCTACACCTTC
cdr3_aa: CASSLGFEGYGYTF
d_call: .
j_call: TRBJ1-2
v_call: TRBV27
clone_size: few

cdr3_nt: TGTGCCAGCAGCTTAGTACCGTTGTACAATGAGCAGTTCTTC
cdr3_aa: CASSLVPLYNEQFF
d_call: .
j_call: TRBJ2-1
v_call: TRBV7-2
clone_size: .

cdr3_nt: TGTGCCAGCAGTTTACGTCTGGGTAGGAGTGAAGCTTTCTTT
cdr3_aa: CASSLRLGRSEAFF
d_call: .
j_call: TRBJ1-1
v_call: TRBV28
clone_size: .

cdr3_nt: TGCAGCGTTGGGGGACAGGAGAGCCAGCCCCAGCATTTT
cdr3_aa: CSVGGQESQPQHF
d_call: TRBD1
j_call: TRBJ1-5
v_call: TRBV29-1
clone_size: .

cdr3_nt: TGTGCCAGCGTAGGGAGCCGTAGTGGGAAGGCTTCCGGCTACACCTTC
cdr3_aa: CASVGSRSGKASGYTF
d_call: .
j_call: TRBJ1-2
v_call: TRBV6-6
clone_size: .

cdr3_nt: TGTGCCAGCAGCCTATTCTCAAGTCCCGGGACAGGGGGCTACGAGCAGTACTTC
cdr3_aa: CASSLFSSPGTGGYEQYF
d_call: TRBD1
j_call: TRBJ2-7
v_call: TRBV28
clone_size: .

cdr3_nt: TGTGCCAGTAGCGAGACAGTAACTAATGAAAAACTGTTTTTT
cdr3_aa: CASSETVTNEKLFF
d_call: .
j_call: TRBJ1-4
v_call: TRBV19
clone_size: few